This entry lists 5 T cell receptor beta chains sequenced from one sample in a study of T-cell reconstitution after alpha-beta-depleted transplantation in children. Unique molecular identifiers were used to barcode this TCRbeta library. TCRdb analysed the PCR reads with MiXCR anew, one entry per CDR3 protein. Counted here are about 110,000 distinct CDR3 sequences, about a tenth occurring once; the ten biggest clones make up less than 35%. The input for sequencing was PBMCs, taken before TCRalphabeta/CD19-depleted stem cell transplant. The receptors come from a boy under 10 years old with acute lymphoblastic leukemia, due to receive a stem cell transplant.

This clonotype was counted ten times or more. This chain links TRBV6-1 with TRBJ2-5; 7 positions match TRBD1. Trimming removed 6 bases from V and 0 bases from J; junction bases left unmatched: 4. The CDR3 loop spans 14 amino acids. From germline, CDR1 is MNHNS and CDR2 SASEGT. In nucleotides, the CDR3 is TGTGCCAGCAGCCTGGGACAGTACCAAGAGACCCAGTACTTC. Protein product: CASSLGQYQETQYF.

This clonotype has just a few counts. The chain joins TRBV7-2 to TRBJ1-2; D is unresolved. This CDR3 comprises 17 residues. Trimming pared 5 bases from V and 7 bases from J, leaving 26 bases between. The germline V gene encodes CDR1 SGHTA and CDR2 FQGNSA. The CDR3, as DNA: TGTGCCAGCAGCCGAACTAGGACGGCGGAGGGTGGTAGTGGCTACACCTTC. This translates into CASSRTRTAEGGSGYTF.

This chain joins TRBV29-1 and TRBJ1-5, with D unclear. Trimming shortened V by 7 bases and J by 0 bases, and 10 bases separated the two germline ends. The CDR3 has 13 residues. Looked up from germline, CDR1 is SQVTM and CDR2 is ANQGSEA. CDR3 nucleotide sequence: TGCAGCGCCAGAAGGGATAGCAATCAGCCCCAGCATTTT. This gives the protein CSARRDSNQPQHF.

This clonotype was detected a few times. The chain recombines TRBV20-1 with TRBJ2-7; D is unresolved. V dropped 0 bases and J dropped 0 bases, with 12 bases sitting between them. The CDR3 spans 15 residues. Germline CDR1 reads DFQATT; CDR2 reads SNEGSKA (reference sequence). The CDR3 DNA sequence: TGCAGTGCTAGAGATACTGGGGAAAGCTCCTACGAGCAGTACTTC. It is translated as CSARDTGESSYEQYF.

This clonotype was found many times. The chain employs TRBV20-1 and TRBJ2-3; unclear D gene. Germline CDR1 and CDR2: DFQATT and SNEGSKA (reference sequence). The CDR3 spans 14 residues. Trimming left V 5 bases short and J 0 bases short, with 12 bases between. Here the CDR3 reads CSAGVPGSTDTQYF. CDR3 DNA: TGCAGTGCTGGCGTTCCGGGTAGCACAGATACGCAGTATTTT.